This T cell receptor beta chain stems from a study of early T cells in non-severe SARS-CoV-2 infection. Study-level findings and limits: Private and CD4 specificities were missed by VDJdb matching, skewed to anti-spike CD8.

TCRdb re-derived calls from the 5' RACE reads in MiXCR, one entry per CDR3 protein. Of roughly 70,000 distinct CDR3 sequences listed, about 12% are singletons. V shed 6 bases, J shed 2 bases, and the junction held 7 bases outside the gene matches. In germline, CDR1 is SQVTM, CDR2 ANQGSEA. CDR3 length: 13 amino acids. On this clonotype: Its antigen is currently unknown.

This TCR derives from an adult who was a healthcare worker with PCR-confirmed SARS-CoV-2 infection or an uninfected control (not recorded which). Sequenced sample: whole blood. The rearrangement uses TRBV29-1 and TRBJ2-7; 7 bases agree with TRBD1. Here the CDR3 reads CSVTGTVTYEQYF. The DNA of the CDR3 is TGCAGCGTCACCGGGACAGTGACCTACGAGCAGTACTTC.